This TCR beta chain was retrieved from a study of T cells in Graves' hyperthyroidism and ophthalmopathy. Study-level points and caveats: Also found in blood were most expanded thyroid clonotypes above 0.001.

Hyperthyroidism of Graves' type that showed no ophthalmopathy progression within 18 months was stable. PBMCs were collected from an approximately 10 ml volume of fresh peripheral blood. Note on this clonotype: Its antigen is unidentified.

There were TCR beta CDR3 regions amplified from RNA transcripts. The primer set for the first-round RT-PCR of the TCR CDR3 was HTBI. Each CDR3 protein is one row after TCRdb ran MiXCR on the multiplex PCR reads. The sample yields roughly 330,000 distinct CDR3 sequences, 16% seen once. The sequencing sample was made of blood. The receptor was derived from a man younger than 45 with Graves' hyperthyroidism.

The CDR3 DNA reads as TGTGCCAGCAGCCGGGGGCTGTTAAACTATGGCTACACCTTC. It is translated as CASSRGLLNYGYTF. The J gene is TRBJ1-2, the V gene TRBV7-9; D might be TRBD1 (6 bases). Germline CDR1 SEHNR, CDR2 FQNEAQ (reference sequence). The CDR3 totals 14 residues. V was clipped by 5 bases and J by 2 bases, with 12 bases between them.